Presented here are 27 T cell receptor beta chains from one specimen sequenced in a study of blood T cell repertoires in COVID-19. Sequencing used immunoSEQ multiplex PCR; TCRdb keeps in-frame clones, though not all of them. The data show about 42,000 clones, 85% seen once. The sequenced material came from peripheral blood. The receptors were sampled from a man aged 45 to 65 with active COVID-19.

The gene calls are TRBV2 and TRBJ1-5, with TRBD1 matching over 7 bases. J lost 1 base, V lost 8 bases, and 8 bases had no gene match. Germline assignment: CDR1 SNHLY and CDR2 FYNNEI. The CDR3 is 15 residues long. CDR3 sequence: CASATQQGSNQPQHF. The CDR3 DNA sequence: TGTGCCAGCGCAACACAACAGGGGAGCAATCAGCCCCAGCATTTT.

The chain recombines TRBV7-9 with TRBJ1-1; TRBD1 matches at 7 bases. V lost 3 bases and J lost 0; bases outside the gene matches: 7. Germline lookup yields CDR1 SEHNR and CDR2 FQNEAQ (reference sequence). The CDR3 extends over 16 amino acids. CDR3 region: CASSLRGGQLNTEAFF. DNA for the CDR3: TGTGCCAGCAGCTTGCGAGGGGGACAGCTGAACACTGAAGCTTTCTTT.

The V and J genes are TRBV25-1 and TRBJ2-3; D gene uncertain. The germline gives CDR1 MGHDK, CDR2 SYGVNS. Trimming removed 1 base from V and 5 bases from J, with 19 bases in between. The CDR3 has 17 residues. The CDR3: CASSESRTLVRVDTQYF. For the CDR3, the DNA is TGTGCCAGCAGTGAATCTCGCACGCTGGTTCGGGTAGATACGCAGTATTTT.

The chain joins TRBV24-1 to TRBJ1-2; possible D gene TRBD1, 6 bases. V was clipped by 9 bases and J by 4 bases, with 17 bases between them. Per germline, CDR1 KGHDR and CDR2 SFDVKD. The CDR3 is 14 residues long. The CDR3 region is CATQDSNPVYGYTF. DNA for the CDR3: TGTGCCACCCAGGACAGCAACCCAGTCTATGGCTACACCTTC.

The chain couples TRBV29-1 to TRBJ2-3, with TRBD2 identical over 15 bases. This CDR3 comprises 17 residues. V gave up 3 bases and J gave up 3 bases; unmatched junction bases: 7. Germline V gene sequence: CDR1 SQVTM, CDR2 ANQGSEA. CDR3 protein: CSVDYGLAGGRTDTQYF. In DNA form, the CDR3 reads TGCAGCGTTGACTACGGACTAGCGGGGGGGCGTACAGATACGCAGTATTTT.

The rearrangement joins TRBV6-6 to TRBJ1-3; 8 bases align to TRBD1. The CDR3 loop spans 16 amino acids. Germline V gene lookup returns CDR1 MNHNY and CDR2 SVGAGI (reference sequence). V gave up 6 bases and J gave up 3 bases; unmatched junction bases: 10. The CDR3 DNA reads TGTGCCAGCAGGCCTCAGGGGGCGCTGGGTGGAAACACCATATATTTT. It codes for CASRPQGALGGNTIYF.

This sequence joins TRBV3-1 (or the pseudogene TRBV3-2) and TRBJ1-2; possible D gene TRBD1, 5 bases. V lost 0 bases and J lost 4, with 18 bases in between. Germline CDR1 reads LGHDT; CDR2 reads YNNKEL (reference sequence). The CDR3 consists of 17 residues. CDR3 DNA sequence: TGTGCCAGCAGCCAAGATCCCAGTCCTGGCAGGGTCTATGGCTACACCTTC. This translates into CASSQDPSPGRVYGYTF.

Here the CDR3 DNA reads TGTGCCACCAGCAGGACAGTAGCTAACTATGGCTACACCTTC. Its translation is CATSRTVANYGYTF. V and J are TRBV15 and TRBJ1-2; possible D gene TRBD1, 5 bases. The CDR3 is 14 residues long. Germline CDR1 reads LNHNV; CDR2 reads YYDKDF (reference sequence). V lost 3 bases and J 0 bases, leaving 8 bases between the germline ends.

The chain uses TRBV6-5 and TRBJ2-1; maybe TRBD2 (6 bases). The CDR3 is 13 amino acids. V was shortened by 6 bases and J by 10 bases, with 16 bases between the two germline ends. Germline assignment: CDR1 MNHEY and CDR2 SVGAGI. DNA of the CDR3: TGTGCCAGCAGCTATGATCGGGGGAGCGAGCAGTTCTTC. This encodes CASSYDRGSEQFF.

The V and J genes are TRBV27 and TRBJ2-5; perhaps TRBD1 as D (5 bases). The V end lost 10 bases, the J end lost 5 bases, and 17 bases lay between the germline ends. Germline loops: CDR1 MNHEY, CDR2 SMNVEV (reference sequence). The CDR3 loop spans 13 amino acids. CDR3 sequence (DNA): TGTGCCACCCCCTACCGGACATTCGAGACCCAGTACTTC. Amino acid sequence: CATPYRTFETQYF.

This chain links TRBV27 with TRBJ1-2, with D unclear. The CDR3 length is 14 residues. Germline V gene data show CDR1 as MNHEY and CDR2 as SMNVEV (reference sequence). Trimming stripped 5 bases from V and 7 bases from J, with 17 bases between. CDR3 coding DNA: TGTGCCAGCAGTCCCCAGCGGCTTATGATTGGCTACACCTTC. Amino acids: CASSPQRLMIGYTF.

The CDR3 loop is CASSRGGAGEQYF. Here the CDR3 DNA reads TGTGCCAGCAGCCGAGGGGGGGCCGGCGAGCAGTACTTC. The chain links TRBV6-2 or TRBV6-3 to TRBJ2-7, with a weak D call TRBD2 (7 bases). Germline V CDR1 and CDR2: MNHEY, SVGEGT. Deletions cut 6 bases from V and 6 bases from J, with 15 bases between. The CDR3 is 13 residues long.

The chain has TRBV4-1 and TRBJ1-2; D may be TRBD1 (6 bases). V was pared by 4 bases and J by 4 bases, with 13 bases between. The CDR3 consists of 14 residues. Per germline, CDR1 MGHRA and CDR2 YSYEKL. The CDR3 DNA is TGCGCCAGCAGCCTAAGCCCAGGGGTCTATGGCTACACCTTC. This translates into CASSLSPGVYGYTF.

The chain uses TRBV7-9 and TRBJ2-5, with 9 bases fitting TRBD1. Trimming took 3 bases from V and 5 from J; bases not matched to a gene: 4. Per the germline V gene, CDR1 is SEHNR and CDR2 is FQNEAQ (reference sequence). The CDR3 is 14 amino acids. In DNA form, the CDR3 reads TGTGCCAGCAGCTTGGGGACAGGGCCGGAGACCCAGTACTTC. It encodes CASSLGTGPETQYF.

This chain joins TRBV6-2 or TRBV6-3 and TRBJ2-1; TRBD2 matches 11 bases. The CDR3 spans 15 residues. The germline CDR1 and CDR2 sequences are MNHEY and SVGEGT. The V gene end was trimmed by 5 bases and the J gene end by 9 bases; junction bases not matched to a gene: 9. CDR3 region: CASSKVAGGSSEQFF. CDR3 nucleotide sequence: TGTGCCAGCAGTAAAGTAGCGGGGGGGAGCAGTGAGCAGTTCTTC.

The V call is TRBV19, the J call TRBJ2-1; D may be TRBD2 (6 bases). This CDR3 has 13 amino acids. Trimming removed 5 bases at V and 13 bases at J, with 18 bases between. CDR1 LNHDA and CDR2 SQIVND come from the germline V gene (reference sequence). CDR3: CASSGGFGVTQFF. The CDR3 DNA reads TGTGCCAGTAGTGGGGGGTTTGGGGTCACACAGTTCTTC.

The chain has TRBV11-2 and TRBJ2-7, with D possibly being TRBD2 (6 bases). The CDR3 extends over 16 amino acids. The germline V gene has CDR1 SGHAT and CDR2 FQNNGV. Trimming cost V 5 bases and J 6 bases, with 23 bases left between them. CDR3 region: CASSIAGTSSWVEQYF. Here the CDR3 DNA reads TGTGCCAGCAGCATAGCCGGGACTTCTTCTTGGGTCGAGCAGTACTTC.

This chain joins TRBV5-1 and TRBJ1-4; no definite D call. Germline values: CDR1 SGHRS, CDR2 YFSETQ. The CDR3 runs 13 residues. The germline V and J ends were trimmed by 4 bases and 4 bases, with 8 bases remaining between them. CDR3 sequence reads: CASSRENNEKLFF. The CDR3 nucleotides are TGCGCCAGCAGCCGGGAGAATAATGAAAAACTGTTTTTT.

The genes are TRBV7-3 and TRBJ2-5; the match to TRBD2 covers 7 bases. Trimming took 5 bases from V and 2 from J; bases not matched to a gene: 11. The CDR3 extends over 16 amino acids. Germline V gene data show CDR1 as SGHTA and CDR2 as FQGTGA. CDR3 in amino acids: CASSPFLRGSQETQYF. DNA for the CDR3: TGTGCCAGCAGCCCGTTTTTGCGGGGGTCACAAGAGACCCAGTACTTC.

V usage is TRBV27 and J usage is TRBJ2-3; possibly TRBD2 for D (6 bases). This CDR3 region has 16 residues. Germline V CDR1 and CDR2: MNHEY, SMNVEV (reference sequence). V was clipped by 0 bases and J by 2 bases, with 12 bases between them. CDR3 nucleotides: TGTGCCAGCAGTTTATCGATTAGCGGACTCACAGATACGCAGTATTTT. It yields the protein CASSLSISGLTDTQYF.

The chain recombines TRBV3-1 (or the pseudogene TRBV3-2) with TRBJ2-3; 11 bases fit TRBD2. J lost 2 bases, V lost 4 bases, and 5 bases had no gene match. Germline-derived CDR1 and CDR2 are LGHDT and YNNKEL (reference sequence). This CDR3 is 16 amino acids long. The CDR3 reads CASSPLAGAVTDTQYF. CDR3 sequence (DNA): TGTGCCAGCAGCCCACTAGCGGGAGCGGTCACAGATACGCAGTATTTT.

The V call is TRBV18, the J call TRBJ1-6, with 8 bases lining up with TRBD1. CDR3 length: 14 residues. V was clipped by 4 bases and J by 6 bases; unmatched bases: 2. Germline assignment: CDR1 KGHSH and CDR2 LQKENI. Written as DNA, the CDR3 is TGTGCCAGCTCACTTGACAGGGGTAATTCACCCCTCCACTTT. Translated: CASSLDRGNSPLHF.

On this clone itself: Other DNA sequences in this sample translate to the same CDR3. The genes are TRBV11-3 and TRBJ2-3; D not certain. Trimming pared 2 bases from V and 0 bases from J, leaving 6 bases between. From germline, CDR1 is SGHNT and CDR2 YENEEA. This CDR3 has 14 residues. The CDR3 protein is CASSLTASTDTQYF. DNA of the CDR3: TGTGCCAGCAGCTTAACAGCAAGCACAGATACGCAGTATTTT.

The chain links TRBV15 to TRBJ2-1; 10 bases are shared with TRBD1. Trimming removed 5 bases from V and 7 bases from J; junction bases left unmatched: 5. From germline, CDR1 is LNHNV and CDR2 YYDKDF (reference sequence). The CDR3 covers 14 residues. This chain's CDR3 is CATSYDRGPNEQFF. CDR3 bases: TGTGCCACCAGCTATGACAGGGGGCCTAATGAGCAGTTCTTC.

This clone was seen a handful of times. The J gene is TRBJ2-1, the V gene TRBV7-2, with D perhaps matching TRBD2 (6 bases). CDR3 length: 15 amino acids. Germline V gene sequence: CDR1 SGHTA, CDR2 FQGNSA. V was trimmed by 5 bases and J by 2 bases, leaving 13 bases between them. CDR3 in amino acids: CASSEASEAYNEQFF. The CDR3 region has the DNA TGTGCCAGCAGCGAGGCTAGCGAGGCCTACAATGAGCAGTTCTTC.

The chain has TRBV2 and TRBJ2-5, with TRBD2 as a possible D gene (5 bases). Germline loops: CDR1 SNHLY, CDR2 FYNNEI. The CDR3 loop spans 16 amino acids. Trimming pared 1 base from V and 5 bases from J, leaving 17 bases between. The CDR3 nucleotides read TGTGCCAGCAGTGAAGAGGTCGGAAGAAGGGAGGAGACCCAGTACTTC. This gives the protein CASSEEVGRREETQYF.

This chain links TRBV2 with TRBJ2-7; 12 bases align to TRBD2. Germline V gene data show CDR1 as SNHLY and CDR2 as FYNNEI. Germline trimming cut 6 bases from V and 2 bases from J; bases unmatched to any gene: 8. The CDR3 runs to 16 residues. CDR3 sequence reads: CASSSRASGGAYEQYF. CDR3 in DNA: TGTGCCAGCAGCTCCCGGGCTAGCGGGGGGGCCTACGAGCAGTACTTC.